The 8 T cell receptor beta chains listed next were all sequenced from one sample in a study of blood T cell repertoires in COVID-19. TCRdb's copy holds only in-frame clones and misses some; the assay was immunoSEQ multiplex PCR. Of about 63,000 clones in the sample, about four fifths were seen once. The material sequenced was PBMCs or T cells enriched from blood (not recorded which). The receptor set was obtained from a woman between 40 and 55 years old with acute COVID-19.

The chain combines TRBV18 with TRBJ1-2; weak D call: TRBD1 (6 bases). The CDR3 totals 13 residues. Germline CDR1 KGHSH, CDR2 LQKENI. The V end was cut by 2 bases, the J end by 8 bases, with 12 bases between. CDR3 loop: CASSPLDRRGYTF. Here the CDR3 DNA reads TGTGCCAGCTCACCATTGGACAGACGGGGCTACACCTTC. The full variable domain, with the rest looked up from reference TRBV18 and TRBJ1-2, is NAGVMQNPRHLVRRRGQEARLRCSPMKGHSHVYWYRQLPEEGLKFMVYLQKENIIDESGMPKERFSAEFPKEGPSILRIQQVVRGDSAAYFCASSPLDRRGYTFGSGTRLTVV.

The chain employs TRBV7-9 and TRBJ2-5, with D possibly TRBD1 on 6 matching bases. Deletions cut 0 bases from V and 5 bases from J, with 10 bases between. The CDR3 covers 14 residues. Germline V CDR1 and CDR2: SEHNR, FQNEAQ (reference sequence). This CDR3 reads CASSLAERGETQYF. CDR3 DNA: TGTGCCAGCAGCTTAGCTGAAAGGGGGGAGACCCAGTACTTC. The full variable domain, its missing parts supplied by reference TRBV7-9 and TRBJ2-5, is DTGVSQNPRHKITKRGQNVTFRCDPISEHNRLYWYRQTLGQGPEFLTYFQNEAQLEKSRLLSDRFSAERPKGSFSTLEIQRTEQGDSAMYLCASSLAERGETQYFGPGTRLLVL.

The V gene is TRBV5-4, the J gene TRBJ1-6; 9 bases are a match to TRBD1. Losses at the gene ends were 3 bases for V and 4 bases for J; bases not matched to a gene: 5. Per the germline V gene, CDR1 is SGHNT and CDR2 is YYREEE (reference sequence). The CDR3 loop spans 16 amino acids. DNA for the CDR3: TGTGCCAGCAGCTCCGGGACAGGGTCTTATAATTCACCCCTCCACTTT. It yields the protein CASSSGTGSYNSPLHF.

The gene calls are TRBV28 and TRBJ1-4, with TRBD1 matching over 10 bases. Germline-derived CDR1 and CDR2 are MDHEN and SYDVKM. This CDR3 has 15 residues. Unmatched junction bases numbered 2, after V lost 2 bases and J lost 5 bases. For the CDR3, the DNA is TGTGCCAGCAGTTTAGACAGGGGGCCAAATGAAAAACTGTTTTTT. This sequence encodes CASSLDRGPNEKLFF.

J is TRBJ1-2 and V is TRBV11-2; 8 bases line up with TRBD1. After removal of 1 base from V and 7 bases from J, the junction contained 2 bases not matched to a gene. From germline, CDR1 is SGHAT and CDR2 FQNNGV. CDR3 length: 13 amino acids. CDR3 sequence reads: CASSLVTGVGYTF. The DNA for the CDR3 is TGTGCCAGCAGCTTAGTGACAGGGGTTGGCTACACCTTC.

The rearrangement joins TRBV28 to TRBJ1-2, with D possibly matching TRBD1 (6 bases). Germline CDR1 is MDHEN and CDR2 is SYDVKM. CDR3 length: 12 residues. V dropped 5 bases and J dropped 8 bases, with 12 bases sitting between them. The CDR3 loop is CASSPKGHGYTF. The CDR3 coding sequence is TGTGCCAGCAGTCCAAAGGGACACGGCTACACCTTC.

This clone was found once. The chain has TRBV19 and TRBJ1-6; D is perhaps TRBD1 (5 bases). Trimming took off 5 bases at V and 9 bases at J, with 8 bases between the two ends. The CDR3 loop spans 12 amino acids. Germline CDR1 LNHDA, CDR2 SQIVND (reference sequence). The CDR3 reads CASSVGGSPLHF. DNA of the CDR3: TGTGCCAGTAGTGTCGGGGGTTCACCCCTCCACTTT. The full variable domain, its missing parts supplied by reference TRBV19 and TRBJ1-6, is DGGITQSPKYLFRKEGQNVTLSCEQNLNHDAMYWYRQDPGQGLRLIYYSQIVNDFQKGDIAEGYSVSREKKESFPLTVTSAQKNPTAFYLCASSVGGSPLHFGNGTRLTVT.

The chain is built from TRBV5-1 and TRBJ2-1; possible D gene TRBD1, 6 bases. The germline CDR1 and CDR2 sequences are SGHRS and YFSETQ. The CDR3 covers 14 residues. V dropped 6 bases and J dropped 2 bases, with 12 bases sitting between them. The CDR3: CASTPTGTYNEQFF. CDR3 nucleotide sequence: TGCGCCAGCACCCCGACAGGAACCTACAATGAGCAGTTCTTC.